This TCR beta chain comes out of a study of shared clonotypes between healthy human individuals. Study-wide results and limits: Depth was large, yet rarefaction showed that sorted-subset sequencing was incomplete. Larger estimated richness was generally seen in naive subsets than in memory subsets.

Trimming pared 10 bases from V and 0 bases from J, leaving 10 bases between. The CDR3 has 12 residues. Looked up from germline, CDR1 is MDHEN and CDR2 is SYDVKM. Worth noting for this clone: Its target is not known.

CD4+ cells underwent separation, giving CD45RA+ naive and CD45RA-negative memory subsets. Investigators spread the genomic DNA of each subset evenly over several immunoSEQ plates. Using immunoSEQ multiplex PCR, the repertoire was profiled, and TCRdb retains in-frame clones only, with some absent. The sample comprises a few million clones, roughly 92% of which are singletons, and around 0.4% rests with the top ten. The V and J genes are TRBV28 and TRBJ2-7; TRBD1 is a possible D gene (6 bases). The sample consisted of naive CD4+ T cells from PBMCs. Subset in this sample: CD45RA+ positively selected. The TCR comes from a man in his late teens or twenties in good health. Some clones in this sample may be carry-over from other donors' samples. The CDR3, as DNA: TGTGCCACCGAGGGGGACTCCTACGAGCAGTACTTC. The encoded protein is CATEGDSYEQYF.